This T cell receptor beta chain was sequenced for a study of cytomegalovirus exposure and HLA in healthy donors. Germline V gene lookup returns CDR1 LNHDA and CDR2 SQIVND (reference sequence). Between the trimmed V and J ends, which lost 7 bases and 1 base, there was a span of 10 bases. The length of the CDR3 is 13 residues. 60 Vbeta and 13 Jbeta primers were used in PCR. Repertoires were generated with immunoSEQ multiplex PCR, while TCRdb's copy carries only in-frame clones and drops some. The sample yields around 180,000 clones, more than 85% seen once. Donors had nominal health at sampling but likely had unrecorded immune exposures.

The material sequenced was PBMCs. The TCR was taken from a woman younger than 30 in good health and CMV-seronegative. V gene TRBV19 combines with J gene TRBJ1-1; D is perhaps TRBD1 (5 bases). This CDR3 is CASKDISNTEAFF. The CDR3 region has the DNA TGTGCCAGTAAGGACATCTCGAACACTGAAGCTTTCTTT.